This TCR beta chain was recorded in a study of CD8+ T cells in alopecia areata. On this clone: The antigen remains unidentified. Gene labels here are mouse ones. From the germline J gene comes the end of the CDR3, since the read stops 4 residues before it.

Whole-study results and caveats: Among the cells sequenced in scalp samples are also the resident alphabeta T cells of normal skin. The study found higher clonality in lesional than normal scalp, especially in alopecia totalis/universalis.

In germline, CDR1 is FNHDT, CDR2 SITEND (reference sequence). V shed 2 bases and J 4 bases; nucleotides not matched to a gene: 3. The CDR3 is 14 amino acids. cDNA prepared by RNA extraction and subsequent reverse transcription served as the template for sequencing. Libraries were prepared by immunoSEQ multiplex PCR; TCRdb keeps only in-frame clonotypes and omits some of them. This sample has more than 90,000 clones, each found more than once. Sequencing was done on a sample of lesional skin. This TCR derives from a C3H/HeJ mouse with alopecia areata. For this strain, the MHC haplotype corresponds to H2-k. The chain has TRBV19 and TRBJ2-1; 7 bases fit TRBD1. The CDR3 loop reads CASSIQGQYAEQFF. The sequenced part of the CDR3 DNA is TGTGCCAGCAGTATCCAGGGACAGTATGCT. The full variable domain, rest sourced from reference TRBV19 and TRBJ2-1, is GGIITQTPKFLIGQEGQKLTLKCQQNFNHDTMYWYRQDSGKGLRLIYYSITENDLQKGDLSEGYDASREKKSSFSLTVTSAQKNEMAVFLCASSIQGQYAEQFFGPGTRLTVL.